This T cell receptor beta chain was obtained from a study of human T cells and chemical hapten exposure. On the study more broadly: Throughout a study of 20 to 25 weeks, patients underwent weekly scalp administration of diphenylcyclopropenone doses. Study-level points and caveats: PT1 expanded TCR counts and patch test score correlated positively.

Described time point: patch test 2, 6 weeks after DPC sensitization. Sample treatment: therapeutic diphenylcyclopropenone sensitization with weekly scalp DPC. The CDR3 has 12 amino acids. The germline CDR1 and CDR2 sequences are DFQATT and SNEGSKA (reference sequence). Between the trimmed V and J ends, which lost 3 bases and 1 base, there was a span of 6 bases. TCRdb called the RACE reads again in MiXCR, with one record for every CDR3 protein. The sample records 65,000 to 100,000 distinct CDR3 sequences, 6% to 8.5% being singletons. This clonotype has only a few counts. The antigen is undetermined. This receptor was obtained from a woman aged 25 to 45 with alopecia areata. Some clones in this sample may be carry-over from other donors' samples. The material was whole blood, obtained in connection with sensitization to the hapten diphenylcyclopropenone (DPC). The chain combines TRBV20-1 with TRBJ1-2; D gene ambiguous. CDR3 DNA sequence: TGCAGTGCTAGTACAGATAACTATGGCTACACCTTC. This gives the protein CSASTDNYGYTF.